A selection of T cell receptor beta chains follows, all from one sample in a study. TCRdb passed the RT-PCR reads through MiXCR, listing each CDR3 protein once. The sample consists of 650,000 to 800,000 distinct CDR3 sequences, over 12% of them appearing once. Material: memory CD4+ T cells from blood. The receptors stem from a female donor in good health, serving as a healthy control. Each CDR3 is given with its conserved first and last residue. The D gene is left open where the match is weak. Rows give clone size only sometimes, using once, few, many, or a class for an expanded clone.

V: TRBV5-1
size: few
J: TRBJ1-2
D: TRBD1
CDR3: CASSGSTGSGGYTF
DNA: TGCGCCAGCAGCGGATCGACAGGGAGCGGTGGCTACACCTTC

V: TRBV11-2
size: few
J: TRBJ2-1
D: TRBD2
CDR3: CASSGSGRSYNEQFF
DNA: TGTGCCAGCAGTGGCAGCGGGAGGTCTTACAATGAGCAGTTCTTC

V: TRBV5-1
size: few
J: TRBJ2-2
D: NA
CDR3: CASSPPDTGELFF
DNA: TGCGCCAGCAGCCCGCCTGACACCGGGGAGCTGTTTTTT

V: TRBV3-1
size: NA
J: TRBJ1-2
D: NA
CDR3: CASSEEIRNNYGYTF
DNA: TGTGCCAGCAGCGAGGAAATCAGGAATAACTATGGCTACACCTTC

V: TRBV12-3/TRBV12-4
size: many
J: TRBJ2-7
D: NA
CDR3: CASSVGRGNYEQYF
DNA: TGTGCCAGCAGTGTGGGACGGGGGAACTACGAGCAGTACTTC

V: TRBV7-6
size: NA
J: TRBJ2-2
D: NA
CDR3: CASSLDGTYTGELFF
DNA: TGTGCCAGCAGCTTGGACGGGACGTACACCGGGGAGCTGTTTTTT

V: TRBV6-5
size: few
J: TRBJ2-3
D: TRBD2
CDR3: CASKKRRGEGDTQYF
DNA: TGTGCCAGCAAAAAAAGACGGGGGGAGGGAGATACGCAGTATTTT

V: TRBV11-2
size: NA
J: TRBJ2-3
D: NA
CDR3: CASSLAYAGRTQYF
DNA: TGTGCCAGCAGCTTAGCTTACGCGGGCCGTACGCAGTATTTT

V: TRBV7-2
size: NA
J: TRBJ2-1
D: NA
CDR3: CASSLGWGPYNEQFF
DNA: TGTGCCAGCAGCTTAGGCTGGGGCCCCTACAATGAGCAGTTCTTC

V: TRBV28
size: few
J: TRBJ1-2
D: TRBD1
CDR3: CASSSPGTGICTF
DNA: TGTGCCAGCAGTTCTCCCGGGACAGGGATCTGCACCTTC

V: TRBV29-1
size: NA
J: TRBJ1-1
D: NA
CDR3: CSVERDLNTEAFF
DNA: TGCAGCGTTGAAAGGGATCTGAACACTGAAGCTTTCTTT

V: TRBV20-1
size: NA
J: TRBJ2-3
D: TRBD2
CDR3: CSARDRLAGGLGTQYF
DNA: TGCAGTGCTAGAGATCGACTAGCGGGAGGTTTAGGAACGCAGTATTTT